This TCR beta chain was found in a study of shared clonotypes between healthy human individuals. Measured with immunoSEQ multiplex PCR; TCRdb has only the in-frame clones, and not every one. The table records nearly 2 million clones, roughly 95% of them present only once. Terminally differentiated effector memory CD45RA+ cells were left out of the naive CD8 fraction, which was CD45RO-negative and positively selected for CCR7. The sample taken for sequencing was naive CD8+ T cells sorted from blood. This TCR was recovered from a young man in good health.

CDR3 sequence: CASRADRNHSNQPQHF. The CDR3 nucleotides read TGTGCCAGCAGAGCGGACAGAAACCATAGCAATCAGCCCCAGCATTTT. V and J are TRBV2 and TRBJ1-5; TRBD1 might be the D (6 bases). This CDR3 comprises 16 residues. V was trimmed by 6 bases and J by 0 bases, leaving 15 bases between them. CDR1 and CDR2 from the germline V gene are SNHLY and FYNNEI.